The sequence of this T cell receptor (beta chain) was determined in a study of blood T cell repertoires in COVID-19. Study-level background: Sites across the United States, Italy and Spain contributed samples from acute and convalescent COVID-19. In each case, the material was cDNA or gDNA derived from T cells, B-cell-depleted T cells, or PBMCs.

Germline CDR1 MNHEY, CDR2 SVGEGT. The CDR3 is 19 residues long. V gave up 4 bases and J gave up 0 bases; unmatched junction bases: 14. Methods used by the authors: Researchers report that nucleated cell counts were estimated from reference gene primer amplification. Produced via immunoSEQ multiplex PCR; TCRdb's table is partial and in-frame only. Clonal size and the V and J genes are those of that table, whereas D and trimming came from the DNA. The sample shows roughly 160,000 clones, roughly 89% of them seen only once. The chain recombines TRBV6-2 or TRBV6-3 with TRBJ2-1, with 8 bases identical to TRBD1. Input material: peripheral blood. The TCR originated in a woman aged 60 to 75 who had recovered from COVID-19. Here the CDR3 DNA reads TGTGCCAGCAGTTCCGGGACAGGAGGAAATTATCGCTCCTACAATGAGCAGTTCTTC. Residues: CASSSGTGGNYRSYNEQFF.